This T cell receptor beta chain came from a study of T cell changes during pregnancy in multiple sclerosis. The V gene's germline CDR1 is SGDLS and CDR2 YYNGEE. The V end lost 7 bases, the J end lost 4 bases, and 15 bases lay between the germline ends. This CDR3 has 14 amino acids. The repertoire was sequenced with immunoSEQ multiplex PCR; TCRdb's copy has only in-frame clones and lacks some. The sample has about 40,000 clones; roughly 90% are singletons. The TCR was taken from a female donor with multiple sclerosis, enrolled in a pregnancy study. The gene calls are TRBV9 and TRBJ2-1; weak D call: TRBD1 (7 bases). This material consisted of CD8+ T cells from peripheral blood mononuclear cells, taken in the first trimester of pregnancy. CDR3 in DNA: TGTGCCAGCGGGGGGACAGAGCTTTACAATGAGCAGTTCTTC. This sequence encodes CASGGTELYNEQFF.